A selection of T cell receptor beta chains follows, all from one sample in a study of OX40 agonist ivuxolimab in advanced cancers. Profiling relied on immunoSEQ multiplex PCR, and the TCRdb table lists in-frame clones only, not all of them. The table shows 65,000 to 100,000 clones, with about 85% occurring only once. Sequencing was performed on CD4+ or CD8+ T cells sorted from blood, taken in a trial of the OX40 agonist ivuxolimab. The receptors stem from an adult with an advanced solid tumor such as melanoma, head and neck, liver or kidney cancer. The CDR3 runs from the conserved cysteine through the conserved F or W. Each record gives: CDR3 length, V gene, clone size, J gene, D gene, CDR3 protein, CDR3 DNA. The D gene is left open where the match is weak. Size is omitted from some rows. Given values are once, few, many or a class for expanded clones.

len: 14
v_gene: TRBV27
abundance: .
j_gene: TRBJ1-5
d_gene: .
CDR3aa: CASSSFYSNQPQHF
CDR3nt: TGTGCCAGCAGTTCCTTCTATAGCAATCAGCCCCAGCATTTT

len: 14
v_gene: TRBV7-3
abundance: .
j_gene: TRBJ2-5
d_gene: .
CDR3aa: CASSPMDPWETQYF
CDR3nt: TGTGCCAGCAGCCCGATGGACCCCTGGGAGACCCAGTACTTC

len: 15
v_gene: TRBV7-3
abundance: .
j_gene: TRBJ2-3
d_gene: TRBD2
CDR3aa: CASSLFSGSADTQYF
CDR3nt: TGTGCCAGCAGCTTATTTAGCGGGAGCGCAGATACGCAGTATTTT

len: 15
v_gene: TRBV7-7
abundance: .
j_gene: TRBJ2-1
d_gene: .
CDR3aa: CASGTDPDEGSEQFF
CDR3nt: TGTGCTAGCGGCACGGACCCGGACGAGGGTAGTGAGCAGTTCTTC

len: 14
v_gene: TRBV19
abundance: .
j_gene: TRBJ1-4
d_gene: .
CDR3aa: CASTQWGGGEKLFF
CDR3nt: TGTGCCAGTACCCAGTGGGGAGGAGGAGAAAAACTGTTTTTT

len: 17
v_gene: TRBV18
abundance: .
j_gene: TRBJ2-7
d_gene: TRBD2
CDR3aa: CASSRGLAGQEGREQYF
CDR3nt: TGTGCCAGCTCGCGGGGACTAGCGGGTCAGGAGGGTCGCGAGCAGTACTTC

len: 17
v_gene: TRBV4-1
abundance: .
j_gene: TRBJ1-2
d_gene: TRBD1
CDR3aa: CASSQGPGTGQNYGYTF
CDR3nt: TGCGCCAGCAGCCAAGGTCCCGGGACAGGGCAGAACTATGGCTACACCTTC

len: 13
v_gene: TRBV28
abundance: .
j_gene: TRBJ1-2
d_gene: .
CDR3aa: CASSLGDIYGYTF
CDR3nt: TGTGCCAGCAGTTTAGGTGACATCTATGGCTACACCTTC

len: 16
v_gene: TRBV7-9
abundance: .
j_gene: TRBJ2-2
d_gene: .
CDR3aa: CASSLLLGENTGELFF
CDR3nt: TGTGCCAGCAGCTTACTCCTCGGGGAGAACACCGGGGAGCTGTTTTTT

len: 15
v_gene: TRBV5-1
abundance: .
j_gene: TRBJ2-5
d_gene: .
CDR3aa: CASSLSPGEEETQYF
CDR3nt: TGCGCCAGCAGCTTATCCCCCGGGGAGGAAGAGACCCAGTACTTC

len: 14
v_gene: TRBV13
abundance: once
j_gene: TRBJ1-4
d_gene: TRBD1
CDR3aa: CASSFRGQYEKLFF
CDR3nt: TGTGCCAGCAGTTTCAGGGGGCAGTATGAAAAACTGTTTTTT

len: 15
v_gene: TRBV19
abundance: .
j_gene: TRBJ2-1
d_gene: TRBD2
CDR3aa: CASSMGGRGYNEQFF
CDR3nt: TGTGCCAGTAGTATGGGCGGGAGGGGGTACAATGAGCAGTTCTTC

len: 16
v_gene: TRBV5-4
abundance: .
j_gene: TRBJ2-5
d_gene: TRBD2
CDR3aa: CASSLYGRGLVETQYF
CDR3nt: TGTGCCAGCAGCTTGTATGGGAGGGGCCTGGTAGAGACCCAGTACTTC

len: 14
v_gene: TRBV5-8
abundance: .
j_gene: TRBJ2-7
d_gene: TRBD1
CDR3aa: CASSYRTGGNEQYF
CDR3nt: TGTGCCAGCAGCTATCGGACAGGGGGCAACGAGCAGTACTTC

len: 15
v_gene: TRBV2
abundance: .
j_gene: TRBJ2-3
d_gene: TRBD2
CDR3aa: CASLSSGSGTDTQYF
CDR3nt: TGTGCCAGCTTGTCTAGCGGGTCGGGCACAGATACGCAGTATTTT

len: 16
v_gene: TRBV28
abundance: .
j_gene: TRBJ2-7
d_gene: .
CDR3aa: CASSSYSDFSSYEQYF
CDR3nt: TGTGCCAGCAGTTCGTATTCGGACTTTTCTTCCTACGAGCAGTACTTC

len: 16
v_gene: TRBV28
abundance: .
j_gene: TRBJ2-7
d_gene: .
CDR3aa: CASSLPRDTLSYEQYF
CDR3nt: TGTGCCAGCAGTCTACCCCGGGACACTCTCTCCTACGAGCAGTACTTC

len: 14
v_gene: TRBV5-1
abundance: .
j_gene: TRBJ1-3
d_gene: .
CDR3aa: CASSLDVTGNTIYF
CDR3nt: TGCGCCAGCAGCTTGGATGTAACTGGAAACACCATATATTTT

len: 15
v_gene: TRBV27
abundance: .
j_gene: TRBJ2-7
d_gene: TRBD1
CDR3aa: CASSPSANRGFQQYF
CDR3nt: TGTGCCAGCAGCCCGAGCGCTAACAGGGGGTTCCAGCAGTACTTC

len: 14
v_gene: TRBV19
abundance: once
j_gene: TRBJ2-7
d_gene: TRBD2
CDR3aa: CASSKTSGTHEQYF
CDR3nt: TGTGCCAGTAGTAAGACTAGCGGGACCCACGAGCAGTACTTC

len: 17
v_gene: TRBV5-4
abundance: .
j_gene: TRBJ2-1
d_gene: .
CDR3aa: CASSTGLTLFSYNEQFF
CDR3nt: TGTGCCAGCAGCACGGGTCTTACCCTTTTCTCCTACAATGAGCAGTTCTTC

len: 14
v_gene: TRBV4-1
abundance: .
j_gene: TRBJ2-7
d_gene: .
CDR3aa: CASSQGTDFYEQYF
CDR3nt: TGCGCCAGCAGCCAAGGAACAGACTTCTACGAGCAGTACTTC

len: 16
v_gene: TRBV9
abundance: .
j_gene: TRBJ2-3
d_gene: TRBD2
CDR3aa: CASSNGASGYTDTQYF
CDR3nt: TGTGCCAGCAGTAACGGTGCTAGCGGGTACACAGATACGCAGTATTTT

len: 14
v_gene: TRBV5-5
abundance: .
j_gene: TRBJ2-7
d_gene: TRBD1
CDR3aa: CASSGQGTSDEQYF
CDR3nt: TGTGCCAGCAGTGGACAGGGGACTTCCGACGAGCAGTACTTC

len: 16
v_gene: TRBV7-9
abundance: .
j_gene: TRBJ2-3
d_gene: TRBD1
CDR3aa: CASSLDRGTRTDTQYF
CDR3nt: TGTGCCAGCAGCTTAGACAGGGGGACCCGCACAGATACGCAGTATTTT

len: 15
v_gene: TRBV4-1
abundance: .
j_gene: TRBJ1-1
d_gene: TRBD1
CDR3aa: CASSQSYRGRTEAFF
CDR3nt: TGCGCCAGCAGCCAATCCTACAGGGGGCGGACTGAAGCTTTCTTT

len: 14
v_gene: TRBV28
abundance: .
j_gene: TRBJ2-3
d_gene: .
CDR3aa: CASSSPLSTDTQYF
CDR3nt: TGTGCCAGCAGTTCCCCCCTAAGCACAGATACGCAGTATTTT

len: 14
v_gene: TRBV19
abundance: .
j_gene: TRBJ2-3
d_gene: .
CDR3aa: CATSRQGGTDTQYF
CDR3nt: TGTGCCACAAGCCGGCAGGGAGGCACAGATACGCAGTATTTT

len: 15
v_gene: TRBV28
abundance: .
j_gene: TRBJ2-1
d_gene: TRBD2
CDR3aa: CASIPGWEGYNEQFF
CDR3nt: TGTGCCAGCATTCCGGGGTGGGAGGGTTACAATGAGCAGTTCTTC

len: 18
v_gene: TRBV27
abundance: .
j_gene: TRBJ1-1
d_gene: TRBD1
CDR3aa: CASSPPDRRALFGTEAFF
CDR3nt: TGTGCCAGCAGCCCCCCGGACAGGAGAGCCCTGTTCGGTACTGAAGCTTTCTTT

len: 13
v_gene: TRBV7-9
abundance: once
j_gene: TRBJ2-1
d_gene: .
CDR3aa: CASSIQSYNEQFF
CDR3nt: TGTGCCAGCAGCATTCAATCCTACAATGAGCAGTTCTTC

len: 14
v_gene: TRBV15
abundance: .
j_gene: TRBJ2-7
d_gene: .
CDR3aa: CATSGGREAYEQYF
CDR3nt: TGTGCCACCAGCGGGGGACGAGAAGCCTACGAGCAGTACTTC

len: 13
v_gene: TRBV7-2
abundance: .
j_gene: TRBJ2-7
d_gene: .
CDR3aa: CASSRTGYYEQYF
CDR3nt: TGTGCCAGCAGCCGGACGGGGTACTACGAGCAGTACTTC

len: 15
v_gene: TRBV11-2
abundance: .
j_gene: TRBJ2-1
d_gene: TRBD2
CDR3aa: CASSFSGSYDNEQFF
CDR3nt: TGTGCCAGCAGCTTTAGCGGGAGTTATGACAATGAGCAGTTCTTC

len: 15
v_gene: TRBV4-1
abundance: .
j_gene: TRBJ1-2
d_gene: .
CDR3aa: CASSPQGVEPRGYTF
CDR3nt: TGCGCCAGCAGCCCGCAAGGGGTCGAGCCTCGGGGCTACACCTTC

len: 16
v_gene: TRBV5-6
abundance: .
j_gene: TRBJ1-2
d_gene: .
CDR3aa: CASRPFMGGALYGYTF
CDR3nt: TGTGCCAGCAGACCATTTATGGGGGGCGCTTTGTATGGCTACACCTTC

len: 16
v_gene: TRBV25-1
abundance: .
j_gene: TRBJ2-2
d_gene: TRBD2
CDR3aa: CASRELGTSGREELFF
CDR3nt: TGTGCCAGCAGAGAGCTTGGGACTAGCGGGCGGGAGGAGCTGTTTTTT

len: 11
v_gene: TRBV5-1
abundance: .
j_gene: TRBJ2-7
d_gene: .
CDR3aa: CASGDLNEQYF
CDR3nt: TGCGCCAGCGGGGACCTGAACGAGCAGTACTTC

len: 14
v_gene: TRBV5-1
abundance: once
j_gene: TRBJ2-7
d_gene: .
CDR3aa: CATSDRGEAYEQYF
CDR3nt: TGCGCCACCTCGGACAGAGGTGAAGCCTACGAGCAGTACTTC

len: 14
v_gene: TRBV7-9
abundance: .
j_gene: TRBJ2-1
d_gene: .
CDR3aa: CASSHRGGEDEQFF
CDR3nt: TGTGCCAGCAGCCACCGTGGAGGAGAGGATGAGCAGTTCTTC

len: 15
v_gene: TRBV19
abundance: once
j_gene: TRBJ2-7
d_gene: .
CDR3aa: CASSIDGLERYEQYF
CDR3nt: TGTGCCAGTAGTATAGATGGGCTAGAGCGCTACGAGCAGTACTTC